Listed below are T cell receptor beta chains from one sample, sequenced in a study of Ad26.COV2.S vaccination and SARS-CoV-2 variants. Assay: immunoSEQ multiplex PCR; the TCRdb copy retains only in-frame clones and omits some. The repertoire has some 300,000 clones, 70% to 90% of them found once; the top ten carry 1.9%. Material: peripheral blood, obtained in a trial of Ad26.COV2.S vaccine versus placebo. The receptors shown here come from a person between 18 and 65 years old who received the Ad26.COV2.S COVID-19 vaccine or a placebo. Each CDR3 is given with its conserved first and last residue. D genes are given only for firm matches. Clone size appears in some rows only: once, few, many, or a class for an expanded clone.

.,.,TRBV12-3/TRBV12-4,TRBJ1-1,CASSLRGASEAFF,TGTGCCAGCAGTTTAAGAGGGGCCTCTGAAGCTTTCTTT
TRBD2,.,TRBV27,TRBJ2-7,CATSKAGGANSYEQYF,TGTGCCACCAGCAAGGCGGGGGGGGCTAACTCCTACGAGCAGTACTTC
TRBD1,.,TRBV5-6,TRBJ2-7,CASSWGRTGDEQYF,TGTGCCAGCAGCTGGGGGAGGACAGGGGATGAGCAGTACTTC
.,.,TRBV4-2,TRBJ2-1,CASSQDSRSSPGQFF,TGTGCCAGCAGCCAAGATAGTAGGAGTTCACCGGGGCAGTTCTTC
.,.,TRBV12-3/TRBV12-4,TRBJ1-1,CASSQGVEAFF,TGTGCCAGCAGCCAGGGTGTCGAAGCTTTCTTT
.,.,TRBV7-2,TRBJ1-6,CASSPWSSYNSPLHF,TGTGCCAGCAGCCCTTGGAGCTCCTATAATTCACCCCTCCACTTT
TRBD1,.,TRBV18,TRBJ2-3,CASSPLGTGTDTQYF,TGTGCCAGCTCACCTCTGGGGACAGGGACAGATACGCAGTATTTT
TRBD1,once,TRBV5-4,TRBJ1-6,CASSLLPGQGASPLHF,TGTGCCAGCAGCCTCTTACCGGGACAGGGGGCTTCACCCCTCCACTTT
.,.,TRBV3-1/TRBV3-2,TRBJ1-5,CASSQGQAHEPQHF,TGTGCCAGCAGCCAAGGACAGGCCCATGAGCCCCAGCATTTT
TRBD2,.,TRBV9,TRBJ2-5,CASSPGTSGGRGETQYF,TGTGCCAGCAGCCCCGGGACTAGCGGGGGCAGGGGGGAGACCCAGTACTTC
TRBD2,.,TRBV9,TRBJ2-3,CASSELAGGSTDTQYF,TGTGCCAGCAGCGAACTAGCGGGGGGGAGCACAGATACGCAGTATTTT
.,.,TRBV29-1,TRBJ1-3,CSVESNLTPGNTIYF,TGCAGCGTTGAATCAAACCTTACCCCCGGAAACACCATATATTTT
TRBD1,.,TRBV7-9,TRBJ2-2,CASSWTGLPTGELFF,TGTGCCAGCAGCTGGACAGGGCTACCAACCGGGGAGCTGTTTTTT
.,.,TRBV5-4,TRBJ2-1,CASSLAGSSYNEQFF,TGTGCCAGCAGCTTGGCAGGGAGCTCCTACAATGAGCAGTTCTTC
.,once,TRBV5-1,TRBJ1-2,CASSSGTGNYGYTF,TGCGCCAGCAGCTCTGGTACAGGGAACTATGGCTACACCTTC
TRBD1,few,TRBV30,TRBJ1-2,CAWSQYSGQNYGYTF,TGTGCCTGGAGCCAATACTCGGGACAGAACTATGGCTACACCTTC
.,.,TRBV12-3/TRBV12-4,TRBJ2-7,CASSLGQSYEQYF,TGTGCCAGCAGTTTAGGTCAGAGCTACGAGCAGTACTTC
.,.,TRBV27,TRBJ1-4,CASSSQRRRGTTNEKLFF,TGTGCCAGCAGTTCCCAAAGGAGACGGGGCACAACTAATGAAAAACTGTTTTTT
TRBD1,.,TRBV7-6,TRBJ2-3,CASSLGRARGWTDTQYF,TGTGCCAGCAGCTTAGGGCGGGCCAGGGGGTGGACAGATACGCAGTATTTT
.,.,TRBV2,TRBJ1-2,CASSDPRQKLDGYTF,TGTGCCAGCAGTGACCCCCGACAGAAATTAGATGGCTACACCTTC
TRBD2,.,TRBV18,TRBJ2-3,CASSPRERGAQGTQYF,TGTGCCAGCTCACCACGGGAGCGGGGGGCCCAAGGTACGCAGTATTTT
.,few,TRBV10-1,TRBJ2-1,CASSEVLEASEQFF,TGCGCCAGCAGTGAGGTACTGGAGGCAAGTGAGCAGTTCTTC
TRBD1,.,TRBV6-5,TRBJ1-1,CASSRWTGGGTEAFF,TGTGCCAGCAGCCGATGGACAGGGGGAGGAACTGAAGCTTTCTTT
.,.,TRBV27,TRBJ1-6,CASSLLLGHKNSPLHF,TGTGCCAGCAGTCTACTCTTGGGACACAAGAATTCACCCCTCCACTTT
.,.,TRBV9,TRBJ2-7,CASTQGGWGEEQYF,TGTGCCAGCACCCAAGGGGGCTGGGGGGAGGAGCAGTACTTC
.,once,TRBV6-2/TRBV6-3,TRBJ2-2,CASSPPGRDTGELFF,TGTGCCAGCAGCCCCCCGGGGCGGGACACCGGGGAGCTGTTTTTT
.,.,TRBV27,TRBJ1-5,CASSFQGTGNQPQHF,TGTGCCAGCAGTTTCCAGGGTACTGGCAATCAGCCCCAGCATTTT
.,.,TRBV27,TRBJ2-6,CASTMWGSGANVLTF,TGTGCCAGCACGATGTGGGGATCTGGGGCCAACGTCCTGACTTTC
.,.,TRBV5-6,TRBJ2-4,CASSLSGDWAKNIQYF,TGTGCCAGCAGCTTGTCCGGGGATTGGGCCAAAAACATTCAGTACTTC
.,.,TRBV5-4,TRBJ2-1,CASSKRELPSLDEQFF,TGTGCCAGCAGCAAGAGGGAACTCCCTAGCCTCGATGAGCAGTTCTTC
.,.,TRBV5-4,TRBJ1-6,CASSLDRDRSPLHF,TGTGCCAGCAGCTTGGATCGGGATAGGTCACCCCTCCACTTT
.,.,TRBV7-8,TRBJ2-7,CASSLQFEQYF,TGTGCCAGCAGCCTCCAGTTCGAGCAGTACTTC
TRBD2,.,TRBV6-5,TRBJ2-1,CASSKTSGGAHEQFF,TGTGCCAGCAGCAAGACTAGCGGGGGAGCCCATGAGCAGTTCTTC
.,.,TRBV5-1,TRBJ1-3,CASSLAGGIRGNTIYF,TGCGCCAGCAGCTTGGCCGGGGGTATCAGGGGAAACACCATATATTTT
.,once,TRBV3-1/TRBV3-2,TRBJ1-2,CASSRGQRANYGYTF,TGTGCCAGCAGTCGAGGACAGCGAGCTAACTATGGCTACACCTTC
.,.,TRBV18,TRBJ1-1,CASSRGGAEAEAFF,TGTGCCAGCTCACGTGGGGGGGCAGAGGCTGAAGCTTTCTTT
.,.,TRBV5-1,TRBJ1-5,CASSLGNFNQPQHF,TGCGCCAGCAGCTTAGGTAACTTCAATCAGCCCCAGCATTTT
TRBD1,.,TRBV14,TRBJ1-1,CASSQRPGQGNTEAFF,TGTGCCAGCAGCCAGCGACCGGGACAGGGGAACACTGAAGCTTTCTTT
.,.,TRBV7-9,TRBJ2-7,CASSWTGYEQYF,TGTGCCAGCAGCTGGACGGGTTACGAGCAGTACTTC
TRBD1,.,TRBV9,TRBJ2-5,CASSRDRSPQETQYF,TGTGCCAGCAGCCGGGACAGGAGCCCCCAAGAGACCCAGTACTTC
.,.,TRBV9,TRBJ2-3,CASSVLGLAGYTDTQYF,TGTGCCAGCAGCGTCCTGGGGTTGGCGGGGTACACAGATACGCAGTATTTT
.,.,TRBV5-1,TRBJ2-7,CASSYDRSYEQYF,TGCGCCAGCAGCTACGACAGATCCTACGAGCAGTACTTC
.,.,TRBV30,TRBJ2-4,CAWSATGGFDIQYF,TGTGCCTGGAGCGCCACGGGGGGCTTTGACATTCAGTACTTC
.,.,TRBV7-2,TRBJ1-2,CASSLLVGGYYGYTF,TGTGCCAGCAGCTTACTAGTAGGAGGGTACTATGGCTACACCTTC
.,.,TRBV18,TRBJ1-2,CASSLRRENYGYTF,TGTGCCAGCTCACTCCGGAGGGAGAACTATGGCTACACCTTC
TRBD1,.,TRBV6-5,TRBJ1-2,CASKFTGGAGGYTF,TGTGCCAGCAAGTTTACAGGGGGCGCAGGTGGCTACACCTTC
.,once,TRBV7-2,TRBJ1-1,CASSLEPNREGGEAFF,TGTGCCAGCAGCTTAGAACCTAACAGGGAAGGGGGTGAAGCTTTCTTT
.,.,TRBV11-2,TRBJ2-7,CASSLVPGVRSYEQYF,TGTGCCAGCAGCTTAGTCCCGGGCGTAAGGAGCTACGAGCAGTACTTC
.,.,TRBV5-1,TRBJ1-1,CASSFGGDTEAFF,TGCGCCAGCAGCTTTGGAGGGGACACTGAAGCTTTCTTT
TRBD1,.,TRBV4-3,TRBJ2-3,CASSQDMAGGVTDTQYF,TGCGCCAGCAGCCAAGATATGGCAGGGGGAGTCACAGATACGCAGTATTTT
TRBD1,.,TRBV7-2,TRBJ1-6,CASSFLTGILNSPLHF,TGTGCCAGCAGCTTCTTGACAGGGATTCTTAATTCACCCCTCCACTTT
.,.,TRBV11-2,TRBJ2-2,CASSPTGELFF,TGTGCCAGCAGCCCCACCGGGGAGCTGTTTTTT
.,.,TRBV14,TRBJ1-2,CASSRTGFTAYGYTF,TGTGCCAGCAGCCGCACAGGGTTCACTGCCTATGGCTACACCTTC
.,few,TRBV20-1,TRBJ1-6,CSASTGPESPLHF,TGCAGTGCTAGTACAGGGCCGGAATCACCCCTCCACTTT
TRBD1,.,TRBV9,TRBJ2-2,CASSTQGAPNTGELFF,TGTGCCAGCTCTACCCAGGGGGCCCCGAACACCGGGGAGCTGTTTTTT